These 11 T cell receptor beta chains were sequenced from one sample in a study of cytomegalovirus exposure and HLA in healthy donors. Use of 60 Vbeta and 13 Jbeta primers characterized the PCR. The method was immunoSEQ multiplex PCR; TCRdb's version includes in-frame clones alone and lacks a portion of them. The sample records more than 95,000 clones, approximately 70% being singletons. Source material: PBMCs. The receptor source for this set is a woman aged 45-59 years in good health and CMV-seronegative.

On this clone: At one end the junction does not follow the germline gene, possibly because of a read error. This chain uses TRBV10-3 with TRBJ2-2; TRBD2 agrees at 15 bases. The CDR3 is 15 amino acids. Per the germline V gene, CDR1 is ENHRY and CDR2 is SYGVKD. The CDR3 spells CAVSGLAGGAGELFF. In nucleotides, the CDR3 is TGTGCCGTCAGTGGACTAGCGGGAGGGGCCGGGGAGCTGTTTTTT.

This clone was seen a few times. The chain has TRBV7-3 and TRBJ2-2; unclear D gene. V was trimmed by 3 bases and J by 7 bases, leaving 6 bases between them. CDR1 SGHTA and CDR2 FQGTGA come from the germline V gene. The CDR3 totals 12 residues. In DNA, the CDR3 is TGTGCCAGCAGCTTGAGTGTCGGGGAGCTGTTTTTT. Translated, it gives CASSLSVGELFF.

The chain carries TRBV7-2 and TRBJ2-2; TRBD1 matches 8 bases. The CDR3 has 15 residues. V gave up 1 base and J gave up 9 bases; unmatched junction bases: 7. Germline V gene lookup returns CDR1 SGHTA and CDR2 FQGNSA. CDR3 sequence: CASSLDQQGVRELFF. CDR3 coding DNA: TGTGCCAGCAGCTTAGATCAACAGGGGGTCCGGGAGCTGTTTTTT.

The V gene is TRBV28, the J gene TRBJ1-4, with D perhaps matching TRBD1 (5 bases). The CDR3 sequence is 12 residues long. The V gene lost 8 bases and the J gene lost 7 bases, with 11 bases spanning the gap. Germline V gene lookup returns CDR1 MDHEN and CDR2 SYDVKM. DNA for the CDR3: TGTGCCAGCTCGTCGGGACTTGAAAAACTGTTTTTT. Translation: CASSSGLEKLFF.

The rearrangement joins TRBV10-3 to TRBJ2-1; 11 bases fit TRBD2. The CDR3 spans 13 residues. Germline V CDR1 and CDR2: ENHRY, SYGVKD. Germline trimming cut 7 bases from V and 6 bases from J; bases unmatched to any gene: 2. The CDR3 DNA is TGTGCCATCACCGGGACTAGCGGCAATGAGCAGTTCTTC. This encodes CAITGTSGNEQFF.

The genes are TRBV7-9 and TRBJ2-1; 8 positions match TRBD2. The germline gives CDR1 SEHNR, CDR2 FQNEAQ (reference sequence). The CDR3 contains 16 residues. V was pared by 4 bases and J by 0 bases, with 5 bases of the junction left unmatched. In nucleotides, the CDR3 is TGTGCCAGCAGCTCACGGGGGGGGGCCTCCTACAATGAGCAGTTCTTC. This translates into CASSSRGGASYNEQFF. Variable domain in full (rest from reference TRBV7-9 and TRBJ2-1): DTGVSQNPRHKITKRGQNVTFRCDPISEHNRLYWYRQTLGQGPEFLTYFQNEAQLEKSRLLSDRFSAERPKGSFSTLEIQRTEQGDSAMYLCASSSRGGASYNEQFFGPGTRLTVL.

This clone was counted between two and nine times. The V call is TRBV6-6, the J call TRBJ1-1; maybe TRBD1 (5 bases). Germline V gene lookup returns CDR1 MNHNY and CDR2 SVGAGI (reference sequence). V lost 2 bases to trimming and J lost 1 base, with 11 bases between them. The CDR3 consists of 15 residues. For the CDR3, the DNA is TGTGCCAGCAGTTACCAGGGTATTGGGAACACTGAAGCTTTCTTT. This encodes CASSYQGIGNTEAFF.

This chain uses TRBV18 with TRBJ2-3; the match to TRBD2 covers 9 bases. CDR1 is KGHSH and CDR2 is LQKENI in the germline V gene. V dropped 3 bases and J dropped 2; count of bases not matched to a gene: 3. The CDR3 length is 15 residues. CDR3 DNA sequence: TGTGCCAGCTCACCGCTAGCGGGACCCACAGATACGCAGTATTTT. Translated, it gives CASSPLAGPTDTQYF. Filled out from reference TRBV18 and TRBJ2-3, the complete variable domain reads NAGVMQNPRHLVRRRGQEARLRCSPMKGHSHVYWYRQLPEEGLKFMVYLQKENIIDESGMPKERFSAEFPKEGPSILRIQQVVRGDSAAYFCASSPLAGPTDTQYFGPGTRLTVL.

This sequence joins TRBV21-1 and TRBJ2-7; the DNA was not compared with TRBD2, the D call given in the table. TRBV21-1 is an annotated pseudogene. CDR3 size: 15 residues. CDR3 residues: CASSKFLAVDYEQYF. The DNA for the CDR3 is TGTGCCAGCAGCAAATTCCTAGCAGTGGACTACGAGCAGTACTTC.

V is TRBV10-1 and J is TRBJ2-2; D possibly corresponds to TRBD2 (6 bases). V was clipped by 3 bases and J by 5 bases, with 19 bases between them. The germline V gene has CDR1 WNHNN and CDR2 SYGVQD (reference sequence). CDR3 length: 17 amino acids. CDR3: CASSDTVELALTGELFF. CDR3 bases: TGCGCCAGCAGTGATACCGTAGAGCTAGCGTTGACCGGGGAGCTGTTTTTT.

The chain couples TRBV7-2 to TRBJ2-3, with D perhaps TRBD2 (6 bases). The CDR3 spans 15 residues. Germline values: CDR1 SGHTA, CDR2 FQGNSA. V lost 1 base and J lost 3, with 11 bases in between. The chain's CDR3 is CASSLGGVGTDTQYF. The CDR3 DNA reads as TGTGCCAGCAGCTTAGGGGGGGTAGGGACAGATACGCAGTATTTT.